The 8 T cell receptor beta chains listed next were all sequenced from one sample in a study of T cells in Graves' hyperthyroidism and ophthalmopathy. From RNA transcripts, TCR beta CDR3 regions were amplified. The TCR CDR3 first-round RT-PCR relied on the HTBI primer set. TCRdb passed the multiplex PCR reads through MiXCR, listing each CDR3 protein once. The table shows about 400,000 distinct CDR3 sequences, with roughly 15% occurring only once. What was sequenced was blood. These receptors came from a woman aged 55 to 70 with Graves' ophthalmopathy.

As for this clonotype: An end of the junction differs from the germline gene, which may be a read error. The chain links TRBV6-5 to TRBJ1-3, with a possible D match to TRBD1 (5 bases). This CDR3 has 15 residues. The V gene's germline CDR1 is MNHEY and CDR2 SVGAGI. CDR3 in DNA: TGTGCCAGCAGTGACTCAACAGGCTCTGGAAACACCATATATTTT. Its translation is CASSDSTGSGNTIYF.

This clonotype has just a few counts. The V call is TRBV13, the J call TRBJ2-7; either TRBD1 or TRBD2 may supply D (5 bases each). Trimming took off 4 bases at V and 4 bases at J, with 14 bases between the two ends. From germline, CDR1 is PRHDT and CDR2 FYEKMQ (reference sequence). The CDR3 consists of 14 residues. The DNA of the CDR3 is TGTGCCAGCAGCTCATGGGACGGAGCTTACGAGCAGTACTTC. This sequence encodes CASSSWDGAYEQYF.

This clonotype was seen repeatedly, ten times or more. This chain joins TRBV24-1 and TRBJ2-1; 8 positions match TRBD1. The CDR3 runs to 18 residues. The V segment lost 3 bases and the J segment 10 bases; nucleotides outside the gene matches: 19. Per the germline V gene, CDR1 is KGHDR and CDR2 is SFDVKD. The CDR3 coding sequence is TGTGCCACCAGTGATGGGACAGGAACCTTTGGACACCAAGGCGAGCAGTTCTTC. As protein: CATSDGTGTFGHQGEQFF.

In DNA form, the CDR3 reads TGTGCCAGCAGTGCACAGGGAGCCCAGCCCCAGCATTTT. This sequence encodes CASSAQGAQPQHF. V and J are TRBV2 and TRBJ1-5, with D perhaps matching TRBD1 (6 bases). CDR1 and CDR2 from the germline V gene are SNHLY and FYNNEI. The V end was cut by 4 bases, the J end by 7 bases, with 11 bases between. The CDR3 sequence is 13 residues long.

Remarks on this clonotype: A much bigger clone sits one base away, suggesting this may be a read error. The rearrangement uses TRBV7-2 and TRBJ2-5, with TRBD2 as a possible D gene (5 bases). Germline V gene lookup returns CDR1 SGHTA and CDR2 FQGNSA. The CDR3 has 14 residues. The CDR3 region is CASSLRGGQETQHF. The CDR3 DNA reads TGTGCCAGCAGCCTACGGGGTGGGCAAGAGACCCAGCACTTC.

This clonotype was seen ten or more times. Written as DNA, the CDR3 is TGTGCCAGCAGTTGGCGGGAAAATCAGCCCCAGCATTTT. This encodes CASSWRENQPQHF. V gene TRBV12-3 or TRBV12-4 combines with J gene TRBJ1-5, with D hard to call. V lost 4 bases, J lost 4 bases, and 8 bases lay in between. The CDR3 has 13 amino acids.

This clonotype appeared a few times. V and J are TRBV29-1 and TRBJ1-5; a weak D match, TRBD1 (6 bases). The CDR3 totals 15 residues. The V end was cut by 4 bases, the J end by 2 bases, with 15 bases between. Germline V lookup: CDR1 SQVTM, CDR2 ANQGSEA. The CDR3 DNA reads TGCAGCGTTGTTCAGGGGTTGGATGGCAATCAGCCCCAGCATTTT. Translation: CSVVQGLDGNQPQHF. Combining the CDR3 with reference TRBV29-1 and TRBJ1-5 gives the whole variable domain SAVISQKPSRDICQRGTSLTIQCQVDSQVTMMFWYRQQPGQSLTLIATANQGSEATYESGFVIDKFPISRPNLTFSTLTVSNMSPEDSSIYLCSVVQGLDGNQPQHFGDGTRLSIL.

This clonotype was counted at least ten times. The chain carries TRBV7-9 and TRBJ2-1; D remains unclear. V gave up 1 base and J gave up 10 bases, with 11 bases separating them. The CDR3 is made up of 13 amino acids. Germline V gene data show CDR1 as SEHNR and CDR2 as FQNEAQ (reference sequence). In DNA, the CDR3 is TGTGCCAGCAGCTTAGGGGTTTTGGACGAGCAGTTCTTC. This translates into CASSLGVLDEQFF. Combining the CDR3 with reference TRBV7-9 and TRBJ2-1 gives the whole variable domain DTGVSQNPRHKITKRGQNVTFRCDPISEHNRLYWYRQTLGQGPEFLTYFQNEAQLEKSRLLSDRFSAERPKGSFSTLEIQRTEQGDSAMYLCASSLGVLDEQFFGPGTRLTVL.